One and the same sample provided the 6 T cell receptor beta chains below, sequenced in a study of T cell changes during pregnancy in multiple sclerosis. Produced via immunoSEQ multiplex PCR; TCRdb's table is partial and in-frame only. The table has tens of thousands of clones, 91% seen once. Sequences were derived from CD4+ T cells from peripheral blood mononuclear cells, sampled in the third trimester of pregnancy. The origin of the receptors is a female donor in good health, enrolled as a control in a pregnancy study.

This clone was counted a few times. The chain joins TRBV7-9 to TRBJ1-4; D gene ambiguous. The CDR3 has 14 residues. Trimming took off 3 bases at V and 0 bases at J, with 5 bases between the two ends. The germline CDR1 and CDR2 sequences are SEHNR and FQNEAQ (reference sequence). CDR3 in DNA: TGTGCCAGCAGCTTCCAGTCAACTAATGAAAAACTGTTTTTT. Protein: CASSFQSTNEKLFF.

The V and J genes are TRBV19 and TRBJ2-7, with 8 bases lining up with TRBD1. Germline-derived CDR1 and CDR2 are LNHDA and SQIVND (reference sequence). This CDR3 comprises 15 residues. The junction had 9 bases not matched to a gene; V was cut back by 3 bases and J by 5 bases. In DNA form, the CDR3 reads TGTGCCAGTAGTATCCGGACAGGGCGGCCAAACGAGCAGTACTTC. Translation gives CASSIRTGRPNEQYF.

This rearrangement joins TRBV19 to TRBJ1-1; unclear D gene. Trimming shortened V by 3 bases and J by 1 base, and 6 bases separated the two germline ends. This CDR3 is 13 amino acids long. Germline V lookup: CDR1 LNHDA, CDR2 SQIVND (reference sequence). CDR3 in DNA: TGTGCCAGTAGTATGGGAGAGAACACTGAAGCTTTCTTT. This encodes CASSMGENTEAFF.

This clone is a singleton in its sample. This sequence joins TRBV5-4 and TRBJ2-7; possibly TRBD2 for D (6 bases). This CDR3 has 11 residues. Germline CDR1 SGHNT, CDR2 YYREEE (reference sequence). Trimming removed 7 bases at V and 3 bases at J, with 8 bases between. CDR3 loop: CASGDFYEQYF. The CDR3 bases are TGTGCCAGCGGGGACTTCTACGAGCAGTACTTC.

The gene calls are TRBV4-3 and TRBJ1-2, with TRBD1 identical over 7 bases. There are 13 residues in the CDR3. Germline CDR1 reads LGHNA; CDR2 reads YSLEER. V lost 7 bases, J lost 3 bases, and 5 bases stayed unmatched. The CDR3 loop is CASMGQGDYGYTF. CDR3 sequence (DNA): TGCGCCAGCATGGGCCAGGGGGACTATGGCTACACCTTC.

The CDR3 loop reads CASGAGGPLNQPQHF. CDR3 in DNA: TGTGCCAGTGGGGCAGGGGGCCCCCTCAATCAGCCCCAGCATTTT. This chain connects TRBV19 to TRBJ1-5; 8 positions match TRBD1. The CDR3 runs to 15 residues. With 8 bases clipped from V and 3 bases from J, the junction kept 9 bases outside the gene matches. The V gene's germline CDR1 is LNHDA and CDR2 SQIVND (reference sequence).